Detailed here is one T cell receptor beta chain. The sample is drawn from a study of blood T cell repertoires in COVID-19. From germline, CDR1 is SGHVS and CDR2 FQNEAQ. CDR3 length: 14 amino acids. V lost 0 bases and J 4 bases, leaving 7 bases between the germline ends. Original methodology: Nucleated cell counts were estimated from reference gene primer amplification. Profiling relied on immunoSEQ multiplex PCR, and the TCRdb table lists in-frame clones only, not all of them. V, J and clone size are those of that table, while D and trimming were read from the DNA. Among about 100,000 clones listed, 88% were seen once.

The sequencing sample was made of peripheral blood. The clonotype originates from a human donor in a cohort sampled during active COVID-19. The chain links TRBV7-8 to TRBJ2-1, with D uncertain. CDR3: CASSLAGRYNEQFF. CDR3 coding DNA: TGTGCCAGCAGCTTAGCGGGCCGTTACAATGAGCAGTTCTTC.